The 30 T cell receptor beta chains presented below share a single source sample, sequenced in a study of blood T cell repertoires in COVID-19. This table comes from immunoSEQ multiplex PCR, and its TCRdb copy is limited to in-frame clones, with some not included. Of 70,000 to 100,000 clones listed, approximately 90% are singletons. Sample: peripheral blood. The receptor set was obtained from a man aged 55 to 70 with acute or convalescent COVID-19.

This clone is a singleton in its sample. V usage is TRBV3-1 (or the pseudogene TRBV3-2) and J usage is TRBJ2-2, with 16 bases lining up with TRBD2. CDR1 is LGHDT, CDR2 YNNKEL, per germline (reference sequence). Trimming at V came to 5 bases and at J to 4 bases, leaving 4 bases not matched to a gene. The CDR3 is made up of 17 amino acids. In DNA form, the CDR3 reads TGTGCCAGCAGCTCGGGACTAGCGGGAGGGTTCACCGGGGAGCTGTTTTTT. Its protein is CASSSGLAGGFTGELFF.

CDR3 protein: CASSQDPGRAPYF. DNA of the CDR3: TGCGCCAGCAGCCAAGATCCGGGCAGGGCCCCGTACTTC. The V gene is TRBV4-1, the J gene TRBJ2-4; possible D gene TRBD1, 5 bases. This CDR3 has 13 residues. The V gene lost 0 bases and the J gene lost 15 bases, with 15 bases spanning the gap. Germline CDR1 MGHRA, CDR2 YSYEKL.

This chain uses TRBV18 with TRBJ1-4; perhaps TRBD1 as D (6 bases). CDR3 length equals 14 residues. Deletions cut 3 bases from V and 8 bases from J, with 13 bases between. Germline V gene data show CDR1 as KGHSH and CDR2 as LQKENI. The CDR3: CASSPDRIGEKLFF. The CDR3 nucleotides are TGTGCCAGCTCACCCGACAGGATTGGAGAAAAACTGTTTTTT.

CDR3 amino acids: CASSVNSLSYEQYF. The CDR3, as DNA: TGTGCCAGCAGCGTAAACAGCCTTTCCTACGAGCAGTACTTC. This chain connects TRBV9 to TRBJ2-7; D is unresolved. The V and J ends lost 1 base and 1 base respectively, with 9 bases between them. Germline V gives CDR1 SGDLS, CDR2 YYNGEE. There are 14 residues in the CDR3.

This clone is a singleton in its sample. The rearrangement joins TRBV7-9 to TRBJ2-1; 13 bases are a match to TRBD2. The trim removed 6 bases at V and 9 bases at J, leaving 5 bases unmatched. The CDR3 has 14 residues. Germline V gene sequence: CDR1 SEHNR, CDR2 FQNEAQ (reference sequence). The CDR3 loop is CASSRTSGRVEQFF. CDR3 nucleotide sequence: TGTGCCAGCAGTCGGACTAGCGGGAGAGTTGAGCAGTTCTTC.

The CDR3 DNA is TGTGCCTGGGATCTAACACCAGGGCCCTACGAGCAGTACTTC. Encoded protein: CAWDLTPGPYEQYF. The V call is TRBV30, the J call TRBJ2-7, with D possibly TRBD1 on 5 matching bases. V lost 5 bases to trimming and J lost 2 bases, with 16 bases between them. CDR1 and CDR2 (germline): GTSNPN, SVGIG (reference sequence). The CDR3 is made up of 14 amino acids.

The chain carries TRBV9 and TRBJ1-4; possible D gene TRBD1, 5 bases. Germline CDR1 and CDR2: SGDLS and YYNGEE. The CDR3 runs 15 residues. V gave up 4 bases and J gave up 1 base, with 11 bases separating them. CDR3 sequence: CASSRGGGTNEKLFF. DNA of the CDR3: TGTGCCAGCAGCAGGGGTGGTGGAACTAATGAAAAACTGTTTTTT. The full variable domain, rest sourced from reference TRBV9 and TRBJ1-4, is DSGVTQTPKHLITATGQRVTLRCSPRSGDLSVYWYQQSLDQGLQFLIQYYNGEERAKGNILERFSAQQFPDLHSELNLSSLELGDSALYFCASSRGGGTNEKLFFGSGTQLSVL.

The chain couples TRBV27 to TRBJ2-7, with 8 nucleotides matching TRBD2. Germline V gene data show CDR1 as MNHEY and CDR2 as SMNVEV (reference sequence). V lost 6 bases, J lost 4 bases, and 11 bases stayed unmatched. The CDR3 sequence is 15 residues long. This CDR3 is CASSSPGSGTYEQYF. In nucleotides, the CDR3 is TGTGCCAGCAGCTCCCCGGGTAGCGGGACTTACGAGCAGTACTTC.

This chain uses TRBV5-1 with TRBJ2-7; 7 bases map to TRBD2. V was clipped by 4 bases and J by 9 bases; unmatched bases: 13. CDR1 is SGHRS, CDR2 YFSETQ, per germline. The CDR3 sequence is 14 residues long. The CDR3 bases are TGCGCCAGCAGCCCGGGGGGACTGAGAGAAGTGCAGTACTTC. Its protein is CASSPGGLREVQYF.

The chain employs TRBV19 and TRBJ1-1, with a weak D call TRBD1 (5 bases). Trimming took off 3 bases at V and 11 bases at J, with 16 bases between the two ends. CDR1 and CDR2 from the germline V gene are LNHDA and SQIVND (reference sequence). CDR3 length: 13 residues. CDR3 in DNA: TGTGCCAGTAGTATCCAATTAAGGGGAGGCGCTTTCTTT. This encodes CASSIQLRGGAFF.

The V and J genes are TRBV4-2 and TRBJ2-3; tentatively, D is TRBD2 (6 bases). The CDR3 contains 14 residues. Trimming pared 0 bases from V and 2 bases from J, leaving 6 bases between. Germline V CDR1 and CDR2: LGHNA, YNFKEQ. Here the CDR3 reads CASSQERDTDTQYF. Written as DNA, the CDR3 is TGTGCCAGCAGCCAAGAGCGGGACACAGATACGCAGTATTTT.

In nucleotides, the CDR3 is TGCAGCGTTGAAGGGGGACAGGGAGATGGCTACACCTTC. This gives the protein CSVEGGQGDGYTF. The chain has TRBV29-1 and TRBJ1-2; 9 bases fit TRBD1. After removal of 1 base from V and 6 bases from J, the junction contained 3 bases not matched to a gene. The CDR3 totals 13 residues. Looked up from germline, CDR1 is SQVTM and CDR2 is ANQGSEA.

The chain combines TRBV28 with TRBJ1-3, with TRBD1 identical over 7 bases. With 5 bases clipped from V and 4 bases from J, the junction kept 11 bases outside the gene matches. This CDR3 comprises 16 residues. Per the germline V gene, CDR1 is MDHEN and CDR2 is SYDVKM. The CDR3 DNA is TGTGCCAGCAGTCCCCCCGGGACAGTACCGGGAAACACCATATATTTT. Its translation is CASSPPGTVPGNTIYF.

The V and J genes are TRBV29-1 and TRBJ1-1; D is undetermined. V gave up 3 bases and J gave up 10 bases, with 6 bases separating them. CDR1 is SQVTM, CDR2 ANQGSEA, per germline. This CDR3 is 9 amino acids long. In DNA, the CDR3 is TGCAGCGTTGATAACGGAGCTTTCTTT. Translation gives CSVDNGAFF. The whole variable domain, filled in from reference TRBV29-1 and TRBJ1-1, reads SAVISQKPSRDICQRGTSLTIQCQVDSQVTMMFWYRQQPGQSLTLIATANQGSEATYESGFVIDKFPISRPNLTFSTLTVSNMSPEDSSIYLCSVDNGAFFGQGTRLTVV.

The V call is TRBV5-1, the J call TRBJ2-2; TRBD2 agrees at 7 bases. This CDR3 has 16 residues. V shed 0 bases, J shed 9 bases, and the junction held 11 bases outside the gene matches. The germline V gene encodes CDR1 SGHRS and CDR2 YFSETQ. In nucleotides, the CDR3 is TGCGCCAGCAGCTTGGGTCCCTTTGGGGGGGACCGGGAGCTGTTTTTT. Protein: CASSLGPFGGDRELFF.

The CDR3 DNA reads TGTGCCAGTAGTATCTTAGAAAAGCGGGAGGGCCAAAATGAGCAGTTCTTC. As protein: CASSILEKREGQNEQFF. The gene calls are TRBV19 and TRBJ2-1, with 10 positions matching TRBD2. Germline CDR1 and CDR2: LNHDA and SQIVND (reference sequence). Trimming took 3 bases from V and 7 from J; bases not matched to a gene: 12. The CDR3 is 17 residues long.

The V and J genes are TRBV6-4 and TRBJ1-2, with D possibly TRBD1 on 6 matching bases. The CDR3 covers 13 residues. The V end was cut by 2 bases, the J end by 4 bases, with 8 bases between. CDR1 and CDR2 (germline): MRHNA, SNTAGT. CDR3 in amino acids: CASSDVGGYGYTF. The CDR3 nucleotides are TGTGCCAGCAGTGACGTAGGGGGCTATGGCTACACCTTC.

This chain links TRBV5-6 with TRBJ2-1; no firm D call. CDR3 size: 14 residues. Trimming left V 3 bases short and J 5 bases short, with 12 bases between. Germline V gene sequence: CDR1 SGHDT, CDR2 YYEEEE. The CDR3 bases are TGTGCCAGCAGCTCTCTTGGCACGAACAATGAGCAGTTCTTC. This translates into CASSSLGTNNEQFF. The full variable domain, rest sourced from reference TRBV5-6 and TRBJ2-1, is DAGVTQSPTHLIKTRGQQVTLRCSPKSGHDTVSWYQQALGQGPQFIFQYYEEEERQRGNFPDRFSGHQFPNYSSELNVNALLLGDSALYLCASSSLGTNNEQFFGPGTRLTVL.

This clone has only one observation. The V call is TRBV29-1, the J call TRBJ2-3; 7 bases match TRBD1. Looked up from germline, CDR1 is SQVTM and CDR2 is ANQGSEA. V was pared by 2 bases and J by 1 base, with 3 bases of the junction left unmatched. The CDR3 length is 14 residues. The CDR3 reads CSVERGLGTDTQYF. CDR3 bases: TGCAGCGTTGAAAGGGGGCTCGGCACAGATACGCAGTATTTT.

A word on this clone: One end of the junction fails to match germline, which may point to a read error. This rearrangement joins TRBV7-9 to TRBJ1-2; D is ambiguous. The CDR3 totals 13 residues. Germline V lookup: CDR1 SEHNR, CDR2 FQNEAQ (reference sequence). The CDR3, as DNA: TGTGCCAGCAGCTTAGTTTTGGACTACGGCTACACCTTC. Its protein is CASSLVLDYGYTF.

This sequence joins TRBV19 and TRBJ2-2; 7 bases agree with TRBD1. V was clipped by 7 bases and J by 4 bases; unmatched bases: 6. Germline V gene sequence: CDR1 LNHDA, CDR2 SQIVND (reference sequence). The CDR3 runs 14 residues. DNA of the CDR3: TGTGCCAGTACCATCACAGGGGCCACCGGGGAGCTGTTTTTT. Amino acids: CASTITGATGELFF.

CDR3 bases: TGTGCCACCAGTGATCCTCCAGCGGGAGGGCGGGAGGAGACCCAGTACTTC. It yields the protein CATSDPPAGGREETQYF. This chain connects TRBV24-1 to TRBJ2-5, with 10 bases that match TRBD2. The CDR3 is 17 amino acids. Germline CDR1 and CDR2: KGHDR and SFDVKD. Trimming at V came to 3 bases and at J to 5 bases, leaving 11 bases not matched to a gene.

The chain joins TRBV5-1 to TRBJ2-7; TRBD2 is a possible D gene (5 bases). In germline, CDR1 is SGHRS, CDR2 YFSETQ. The V end was cut by 2 bases, the J end by 5 bases, with 8 bases between. The CDR3 extends over 12 amino acids. Written as DNA, the CDR3 is TGCGCCAGCAGCTTATCCGGGAACGAGCAGTACTTC. This codes for CASSLSGNEQYF.

J is TRBJ2-1 and V is TRBV7-2; TRBD1 matches at 9 bases. Germline V gene lookup returns CDR1 SGHTA and CDR2 FQGNSA. Trimming cost V 3 bases and J 15 bases; bases outside gene matches: 6. This CDR3 has 12 residues. The DNA of the CDR3 is TGTGCCAGCAGCTTTCCCGGGACAGGGTTGTTCTTC. Amino acids: CASSFPGTGLFF. Combining the CDR3 with reference TRBV7-2 and TRBJ2-1 gives the whole variable domain GAGVSQSPSNKVTEKGKDVELRCDPISGHTALYWYRQSLGQGLEFLIYFQGNSAPDKSGLPSDRFSAERTGGSVSTLTIQRTQQEDSAVYLCASSFPGTGLFFGPGTRLTVL.

The rearrangement uses TRBV24-1 and TRBJ2-2, with TRBD1 identical over 7 bases. The CDR3 spans 14 residues. The germline V gene encodes CDR1 KGHDR and CDR2 SFDVKD. V lost 4 bases to trimming and J lost 6 bases; unmatched junction nucleotides: 4. CDR3 amino acids: CATSEQGKPGELFF. The CDR3, as DNA: TGTGCCACCAGTGAACAGGGGAAACCCGGGGAGCTGTTTTTT.

The chain joins TRBV6-1 to TRBJ2-7, with D tentatively TRBD2 (5 bases). CDR1 and CDR2 (germline): MNHNS, SASEGT. Trimming removed 2 bases at V and 2 bases at J, with 16 bases between. The CDR3 covers 16 residues. The CDR3 here is CASSEKRLPEAYEQYF. In DNA form, the CDR3 reads TGTGCCAGCAGTGAAAAGAGACTCCCGGAGGCCTACGAGCAGTACTTC.

The V gene is TRBV19, the J gene TRBJ1-1, with 9 bases aligning to TRBD1. Looked up from germline, CDR1 is LNHDA and CDR2 is SQIVND (reference sequence). The CDR3 runs 17 residues. J gave up 2 bases and V 4 bases, and 11 bases lay outside the gene matches. The CDR3 protein is CASSTNFGQGQNTEAFF. DNA for the CDR3: TGTGCCAGTAGTACAAACTTCGGACAGGGGCAAAACACTGAAGCTTTCTTT.

This rearrangement joins TRBV3-1 (or the pseudogene TRBV3-2) to TRBJ2-5, with 9 positions matching TRBD2. Germline V CDR1 and CDR2: LGHDT, YNNKEL (reference sequence). The CDR3 extends over 12 amino acids. The V and J ends lost 6 bases and 5 bases, in that order; junction bases with no gene match: 1. The CDR3: CASRREGETQYF. The CDR3 bases are TGTGCCAGCAGGCGGGAGGGGGAGACCCAGTACTTC.

This rearrangement joins TRBV7-2 to TRBJ2-7; 11 bases map to TRBD2. V dropped 5 bases and J dropped 4; count of bases not matched to a gene: 4. The germline CDR1 and CDR2 sequences are SGHTA and FQGNSA. CDR3 length: 14 residues. DNA for the CDR3: TGTGCCAGCAGCCTGACTAGCGGGATATACGAGCAGTACTTC. Translated: CASSLTSGIYEQYF. Combining the CDR3 with reference TRBV7-2 and TRBJ2-7 gives the whole variable domain GAGVSQSPSNKVTEKGKDVELRCDPISGHTALYWYRQSLGQGLEFLIYFQGNSAPDKSGLPSDRFSAERTGGSVSTLTIQRTQQEDSAVYLCASSLTSGIYEQYFGPGTRLTVT.

The chain recombines TRBV14 with TRBJ2-7; maybe TRBD2 (6 bases). Germline V gives CDR1 SGHDN, CDR2 FVKESK. Deletions cut 1 base from V and 2 bases from J, with 18 bases between. The CDR3 has 17 residues. CDR3 sequence (DNA): TGTGCCAGCAGCCAAGGAGCCTTGGTCGGAGGGCCCTACGAGCAGTACTTC. This translates into CASSQGALVGGPYEQYF.